This T cell receptor (beta chain) appears in the sequencing data of a study of response to subunit inactivated influenza vaccine. The J segment lost 5 bases and the V segment lost 6 bases, leaving 13 bases of the junction unmatched. This CDR3 is built from 15 residues. Germline CDR1 SQVTM, CDR2 ANQGSEA. TCRdb used MiXCR to reprocess the RT-PCR reads, holding one entry per CDR3 protein. This sample has around 530,000 distinct CDR3 sequences, with 10% to 15% found just once. This clonotype was recorded a few times. The TCR sequence derives from a man aged 50 or older who received an inactivated influenza vaccine. Sequences were derived from PBMCs from blood, sampled on the day of vaccination. V gene TRBV29-1 combines with J gene TRBJ2-7; TRBD1 matches 10 bases. The CDR3 region is CSVRGQGSPGDEQYF. CDR3 coding DNA: TGCAGCGTCAGGGGACAGGGGTCCCCGGGGGACGAGCAGTACTTC.